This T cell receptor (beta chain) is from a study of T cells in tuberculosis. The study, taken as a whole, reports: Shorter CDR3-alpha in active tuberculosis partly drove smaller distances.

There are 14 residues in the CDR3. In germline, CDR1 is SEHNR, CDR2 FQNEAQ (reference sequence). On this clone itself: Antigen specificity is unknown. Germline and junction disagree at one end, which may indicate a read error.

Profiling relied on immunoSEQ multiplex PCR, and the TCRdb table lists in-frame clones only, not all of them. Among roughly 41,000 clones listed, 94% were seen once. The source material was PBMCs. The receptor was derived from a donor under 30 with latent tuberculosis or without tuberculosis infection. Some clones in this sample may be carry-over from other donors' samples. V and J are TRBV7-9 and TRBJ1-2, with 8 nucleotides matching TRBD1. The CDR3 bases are TGTGCCAGCAGCCAGGGGGCATCGAACTCTGGCTACACCTTC. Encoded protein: CASSQGASNSGYTF. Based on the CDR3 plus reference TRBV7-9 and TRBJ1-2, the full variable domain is DTGVSQNPRHKITKRGQNVTFRCDPISEHNRLYWYRQTLGQGPEFLTYFQNEAQLEKSRLLSDRFSAERPKGSFSTLEIQRTEQGDSAMYLCASSQGASNSGYTFGSGTRLTVV.